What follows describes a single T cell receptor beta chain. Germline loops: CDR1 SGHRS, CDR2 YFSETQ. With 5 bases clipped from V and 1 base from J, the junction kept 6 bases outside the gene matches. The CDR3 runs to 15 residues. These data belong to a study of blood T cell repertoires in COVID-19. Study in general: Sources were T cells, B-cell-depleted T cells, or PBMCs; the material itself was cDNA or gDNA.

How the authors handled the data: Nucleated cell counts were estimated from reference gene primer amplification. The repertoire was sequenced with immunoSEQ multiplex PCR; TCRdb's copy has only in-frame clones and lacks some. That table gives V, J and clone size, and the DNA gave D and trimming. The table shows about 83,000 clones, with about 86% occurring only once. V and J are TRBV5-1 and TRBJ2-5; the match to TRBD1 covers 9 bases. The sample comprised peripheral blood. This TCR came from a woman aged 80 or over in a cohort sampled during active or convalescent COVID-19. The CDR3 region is CASRRQTGGQETQYF. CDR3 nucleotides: TGCGCCAGCAGAAGACAGACAGGGGGCCAAGAGACCCAGTACTTC.